This is a list of T cell receptor beta chains from one sample in a study of blood T cell repertoires in COVID-19. This table comes from immunoSEQ multiplex PCR, and its TCRdb copy is limited to in-frame clones, with some not included. The sample records roughly 200,000 clones, over 60% being singletons. The sequencing input was peripheral blood. The receptor source for this set is a woman between 65 and 79 years old with acute or convalescent COVID-19. Each CDR3 is given with its conserved first and last residue. The D gene is left open where the match is weak. Size is omitted from some rows. Given values are once, few, many or a class for expanded clones.

TRBV7-9	-	TRBJ1-4	-	TGTGCCAGCAGCTTAGCCTCTAATGAAAAACTGTTTTTT	CASSLASNEKLFF
TRBV7-2	TRBD2	TRBJ2-7	many	TGTGCCAGCAGCCTGGGACTAGCGGGAGGAAAATCCTACGAGCAGTACTTC	CASSLGLAGGKSYEQYF
TRBV7-2	-	TRBJ2-1	once	TGTGCCAGCAGCCTTACATCCGAGCAGTTCTTC	CASSLTSEQFF
TRBV5-1	TRBD1	TRBJ2-7	-	TGCGCCAGCAGCCGGGGGACAGGCGTCAATTACGAGCAGTACTTC	CASSRGTGVNYEQYF
TRBV2	TRBD2	TRBJ2-3	few	TGTGCCAGCAGGACTAGCGGGGCTATTTATACGCAGTATTTT	CASRTSGAIYTQYF
TRBV5-1	-	TRBJ2-5	-	TGCGCCAGCAGCTTGGGGCAGGGGACGCTAGGGTACTTC	CASSLGQGTLGYF
TRBV7-3	-	TRBJ1-1	-	TGTGCCAGCAGCTCCTGGGGGGACCTGAACACTGAAGCTTTCTTT	CASSSWGDLNTEAFF
TRBV27	-	TRBJ2-2	few	TGTGCCAGCAGTTCAGGGGAGACCGGGGAGCTGTTTTTT	CASSSGETGELFF
TRBV6-6	-	TRBJ1-3	-	TGTGCCAGCAGTTACGAGAGGATCTCTGGAAACACCATATATTTT	CASSYERISGNTIYF
TRBV6-5	TRBD2	TRBJ2-1	once	TGTGCCAGCTCTGGCGGGAGGGGCAATGAGCAGTTCTTC	CASSGGRGNEQFF
TRBV28	TRBD2	TRBJ2-4	medium-sized	TGTGCCAGCACCGAGGTAGCGGGAGAAAAAGCCAAAAACATTCAGTACTTC	CASTEVAGEKAKNIQYF
TRBV19	TRBD1	TRBJ1-6	-	TGTGCCAGTAGTATAACCGGGACAGGGACAAATTCACCCCTCCACTTT	CASSITGTGTNSPLHF
TRBV24-1	TRBD1	TRBJ1-5	-	TGTGCCACCAGTGATCCCGGACAGGGGCAAGGTCAGCCCCAGCATTTT	CATSDPGQGQGQPQHF
TRBV3-1/TRBV3-2	-	TRBJ1-5	-	TGTGCCAGCAGCCAAGATCAGGAAAGCCAGCCCCAGCATTTT	CASSQDQESQPQHF
TRBV19	TRBD2	TRBJ2-5	-	TGTGCCAGTACGGGTAGCGGGACAAGCCAAGAGACCCAGTACTTC	CASTGSGTSQETQYF
TRBV3-1/TRBV3-2	-	TRBJ1-5	-	TGTGCCAGCAGCCAGAGAGGGTTCGATCAGCCCCAGCATTTT	CASSQRGFDQPQHF
TRBV4-1	TRBD1	TRBJ1-1	-	TGCGCCAGCAGCCAAGATGCAGGGGGTGAAGCTTTCTTT	CASSQDAGGEAFF
TRBV28	TRBD1	TRBJ1-6	-	TGTGCCAGCAGTTTAAGGGACAGGGTAGCATCACCCCTCCACTTT	CASSLRDRVASPLHF
TRBV5-4	TRBD2	TRBJ2-1	-	TGTGCCAGCAGACGACTAGCGGGGGGATACAATGAGCAGTTCTTC	CASRRLAGGYNEQFF
TRBV7-2	TRBD1	TRBJ2-2	-	TGTGCCAGCAGCTTAGGACAGGGGGCCTCTTTCGGGGAGCTGTTTTTT	CASSLGQGASFGELFF
TRBV5-4	TRBD2	TRBJ2-2	-	TGTGCCAGCAGCTGGGGACTAGCGGGAGGGCCCCACACCGGGGAGCTGTTTTTT	CASSWGLAGGPHTGELFF
TRBV19	TRBD1	TRBJ2-7	-	TGTGCCAGTAGTACCACTTGGACAGGAACCTACGAGCAGTACTTC	CASSTTWTGTYEQYF
TRBV5-4	-	TRBJ2-6	-	TGTGCCAGCAGCAGGGGACACGCCGACTCTGGGGCCAACGTCCTGACTTTC	CASSRGHADSGANVLTF
TRBV7-8	TRBD2	TRBJ2-1	-	TGTGCCAGCAGCTTCCCGGGGGGCTCCTACAATGAGCAGTTCTTC	CASSFPGGSYNEQFF
TRBV7-9	TRBD2	TRBJ2-2	-	TGTGCCAGCAGCCCACCACTAGCGGGAGGAACCACCGGGGAGCTGTTTTTT	CASSPPLAGGTTGELFF
TRBV18	-	TRBJ2-1	-	TGTGCCAGCTCACCTAGTCCGGACAATTACAATGAGCAGTTCTTC	CASSPSPDNYNEQFF
TRBV6-5	-	TRBJ2-5	-	TGTGCCAGCAGTTACTCCGGCGGTCCCACCCAGTACTTC	CASSYSGGPTQYF
TRBV29-1	-	TRBJ1-2	few	TGCAGCGTTGAAGATGTTCGGGAGAACTATGGCTACACCTTC	CSVEDVRENYGYTF
TRBV6-5	TRBD1	TRBJ1-2	-	TGTGCCAGCAGTCCACAGGGGGCGGATGGCTACACCTTC	CASSPQGADGYTF
TRBV29-1	TRBD1	TRBJ2-7	-	TGCAGCGCACAGGGGGCCCCTCGCGAGCAGTACTTC	CSAQGAPREQYF
TRBV6-5	TRBD1	TRBJ1-1	-	TGTGCCAGCAATGGACAGGGGGCCGGGGCTTTCTTT	CASNGQGAGAFF
TRBV6-5	-	TRBJ1-1	-	TGTGCCAGCAGTCTAAGAGGCACTGAAGCTTTCTTT	CASSLRGTEAFF
TRBV4-1	TRBD1	TRBJ2-2	-	TGCGCCAGCAGCCAAGAAGGGACAGGGGGCACCGGGGAGCTGTTTTTT	CASSQEGTGGTGELFF
TRBV9	TRBD2	TRBJ2-1	-	TGTGCCAGCAAAACCGGGACTAGCCAAAGTGAGCAGTTCTTC	CASKTGTSQSEQFF
TRBV5-1	TRBD1	TRBJ2-6	once	TGCGCCAGCAGCACCAGGACAGGAGCGGGGGCCAACGTCCTGACTTTC	CASSTRTGAGANVLTF
TRBV3-1/TRBV3-2	-	TRBJ1-2	-	TGTGCCAGCAGCCAAGCGCAGTCTAACTATGGCTACACCTTC	CASSQAQSNYGYTF
TRBV7-9	-	TRBJ1-1	-	TGTGCCAGCAGCTTTACCCCCGACAGAAACACTGAAGCTTTCTTT	CASSFTPDRNTEAFF
TRBV20-1	TRBD1	TRBJ2-7	-	TGCAGTGCTAGTGACCCCCGGGACAGAGCCTACGAGCAGTACTTC	CSASDPRDRAYEQYF
TRBV2	TRBD1	TRBJ2-1	-	TGTGCCAGCGTCCGGGACAGGAACAATGAGCAGTTCTTC	CASVRDRNNEQFF
TRBV9	-	TRBJ2-3	once	TGTGCCAGCAGCGTAGGGACTCCAGATACGCAGTATTTT	CASSVGTPDTQYF
TRBV6-5	-	TRBJ1-3	-	TGTGCCAGCAGTCATACAGGCGGCTCTGGAAACACCATATATTTT	CASSHTGGSGNTIYF
TRBV6-6	-	TRBJ1-6	once	TGTGCCAGCGACTTTAGACAGAGCTATAATTCACCCCTCCACTTT	CASDFRQSYNSPLHF
TRBV3-1/TRBV3-2	TRBD1	TRBJ1-5	-	TGTGCCAGCAGCCATCAGGGGGACGGCAATCAGCCCCAGCATTTT	CASSHQGDGNQPQHF
TRBV27	TRBD1	TRBJ1-5	few	TGTGCCACCCGTTCTACCAGGTTTTCGACAGGGCCAAATCAGCCCCAGCATTTT	CATRSTRFSTGPNQPQHF
TRBV30	-	TRBJ1-1	-	TGTGCCTGGAGACCAGGCTCGAACACTGAAGCTTTCTTT	CAWRPGSNTEAFF
TRBV7-8	TRBD1	TRBJ1-3	-	TGTGCCAGCAGCTCTTGGCTAGGGACAGCCTCTGGAAACACCATATATTTT	CASSSWLGTASGNTIYF
TRBV27	-	TRBJ1-6	-	TGTGCCAGCCGCGCCCGGGACACACTTCCAAATTCACCCCTCCACTTT	CASRARDTLPNSPLHF
TRBV5-1	-	TRBJ1-4	once	TGCGCCAGCAGCTTGGCCGGGGACACATATGAAAAACTGTTTTTT	CASSLAGDTYEKLFF
TRBV7-2	-	TRBJ1-2	few	TGTGCCAGCAGCACACGGACACGCTCTAACTATGGCTACACCTTC	CASSTRTRSNYGYTF
TRBV5-1	TRBD1	TRBJ1-1	-	TGCGCCAGCAGCCCGGACGGACAGGGAAGGGCTGAAGCTTTCTTT	CASSPDGQGRAEAFF
TRBV5-6	-	TRBJ1-2	-	TGTGCCAGCAGCCTGGACTTTTCCCAGAGGAGCTACACCTTC	CASSLDFSQRSYTF
TRBV4-1	-	TRBJ1-3	-	TGCGCCAGCAGCCAAGATTTGGGCAGCTCGTTCGGAAACACCATATATTTT	CASSQDLGSSFGNTIYF
TRBV24-1	-	TRBJ2-5	few	TGTGCCACCAGTGATTCGCCCGGGGGAGAGACCCAGTACTTC	CATSDSPGGETQYF
TRBV5-6	-	TRBJ1-4	-	TGTGCCAGCAGCTTCACCTCGGGGGGCCTTAATGAAAAACTGTTTTTT	CASSFTSGGLNEKLFF
TRBV18	-	TRBJ1-3	-	TGTGCCAGCTCACCGCGGTCCTCTGGAAACACCATATATTTT	CASSPRSSGNTIYF
TRBV3-1/TRBV3-2	-	TRBJ2-1	-	TGTGCCAGCAGCCAAGCATCGGGGAGTTCAAATGAGCAGTTCTTC	CASSQASGSSNEQFF
TRBV27	TRBD1	TRBJ1-6	-	TGTGCCAGCAGGCGGGACAGGGGGGATTATGGGAATTCACCCCTCCACTTT	CASRRDRGDYGNSPLHF
TRBV5-1	-	TRBJ2-1	few	TGCGCCAGCAGCCCGGGGAACCCCCCTAGCCACAATGAGCAGTTCTTC	CASSPGNPPSHNEQFF
TRBV5-4	TRBD2	TRBJ2-5	-	TGTGCCAGCAGCCCTGGACTAGCGGGGGGCCAAGAGACCCAGTACTTC	CASSPGLAGGQETQYF